The 31 T cell receptor beta chains in this list originate from one sample, sequenced in a study of T cells in localized non-small cell lung cancer. Sequencing was performed with immunoSEQ multiplex PCR; in TCRdb, only in-frame clones are kept and a portion is missing. This sample carries tens of thousands of clones, approximately 84% of them seen once, and the ten largest clones take approximately 13%. Sample: peripheral blood, taken before any cancer treatment. These receptor sequences come from a female donor at least 60 years old with stage I lung adenocarcinoma.

This chain connects TRBV5-1 to TRBJ1-2; 8 nucleotides match TRBD1. Trimming at V came to 4 bases and at J to 5 bases, leaving 1 base not matched to a gene. The germline V gene encodes CDR1 SGHRS and CDR2 YFSETQ. The CDR3 length is 12 residues. CDR3 sequence reads: CASSGQGYGYTF. The CDR3 nucleotides read TGCGCCAGCAGCGGACAGGGATATGGCTACACCTTC.

The chain combines TRBV5-1 with TRBJ1-6, with 9 bases fitting TRBD1. Trimming took 0 bases from V and 10 from J; bases not matched to a gene: 5. The CDR3 spans 15 residues. Germline V lookup: CDR1 SGHRS, CDR2 YFSETQ. CDR3 region: CASSLAGQGRSPLHF. The CDR3 bases are TGCGCCAGCAGCTTGGCGGGACAGGGAAGATCACCCCTCCACTTT.

The chain recombines TRBV27 with TRBJ2-7; D is unclear. The V gene lost 4 bases and the J gene lost 0 bases, with 4 bases spanning the gap. Germline V gene lookup returns CDR1 MNHEY and CDR2 SMNVEV (reference sequence). This CDR3 has 12 amino acids. CDR3 DNA: TGTGCCAGCAGTTCCCTCTCCTACGAGCAGTACTTC. This encodes CASSSLSYEQYF.

CDR3 loop: CASSLSGTGYGYTF. The DNA for the CDR3 is TGCGCCAGCAGCTTATCCGGGACAGGTTATGGCTACACCTTC. The chain carries TRBV5-1 and TRBJ1-2; 8 nucleotides line up with TRBD1. The junction had 5 bases not matched to a gene; V was cut back by 2 bases and J by 5 bases. The CDR3 length is 14 residues. Germline lookup yields CDR1 SGHRS and CDR2 YFSETQ.

This chain uses TRBV19 with TRBJ1-3; D uncertain. The germline V and J ends were trimmed by 6 bases and 5 bases, with 11 bases remaining between them. This CDR3 is 13 amino acids long. The germline gives CDR1 LNHDA, CDR2 SQIVND (reference sequence). CDR3 nucleotides: TGTGCCAGTAGAGAGGACCTTAGAAACACCATATATTTT. Its protein is CASREDLRNTIYF.

The CDR3 DNA follows: TGTGCCACCAGCAGAGATCGGGGTCAAGAGACCCAGTACTTC. It is translated as CATSRDRGQETQYF. The chain joins TRBV15 to TRBJ2-5; the D gene is possibly TRBD2 (5 bases). V was cut by 0 bases and J by 2 bases, with 7 bases left in between. Per the germline V gene, CDR1 is LNHNV and CDR2 is YYDKDF (reference sequence). The CDR3 covers 14 residues. The full variable domain, its missing parts supplied by reference TRBV15 and TRBJ2-5, is DAMVIQNPRYQVTQFGKPVTLSCSQTLNHNVMYWYQQKSSQAPKLLFHYYDKDFNNEADTPDNFQSRRPNTSFCFLDIRSPGLGDTAMYLCATSRDRGQETQYFGPGTRLLVL.

This chain uses TRBV18 with TRBJ2-2, with 8 bases matching TRBD1. CDR3 length: 15 amino acids. V was clipped by 4 bases and J by 1 base; unmatched bases: 2. The germline V gene encodes CDR1 KGHSH and CDR2 LQKENI. The CDR3 DNA follows: TGTGCCAGCTCACTAGGACAGGGGAACACCGGGGAGCTGTTTTTT. The encoded protein is CASSLGQGNTGELFF.

The rearrangement links TRBV7-2 to TRBJ2-3; 10 positions match TRBD2. CDR1 SGHTA and CDR2 FQGNSA come from the germline V gene. Trimming at V came to 5 bases and at J to 8 bases, leaving 7 bases not matched to a gene. This CDR3 comprises 14 residues. DNA of the CDR3: TGTGCCAGCAGCCAAGCGGGGGGGCCAAGTACGCAGTATTTT. Residues: CASSQAGGPSTQYF.

The chain links TRBV5-6 to TRBJ2-1; 9 nucleotides align to TRBD2. The V segment lost 1 base and the J segment 14 bases; nucleotides outside the gene matches: 16. CDR1 is SGHDT, CDR2 YYEEEE, per germline. The CDR3 is 16 residues long. This CDR3 is CASSLLADKQTSGKFF. CDR3 in DNA: TGTGCCAGCAGCTTGCTAGCGGACAAACAGACTAGCGGAAAGTTCTTC.

There are a few counts of this clone. The genes are TRBV6-1 and TRBJ1-4, with D perhaps TRBD1 (5 bases). Trimming pared 7 bases from V and 7 bases from J, leaving 13 bases between. CDR1 is MNHNS and CDR2 is SASEGT in the germline V gene. The CDR3 extends over 13 amino acids. CDR3: CASTRQKPEKLFF. The CDR3 bases are TGTGCCAGCACCCGACAGAAACCTGAAAAACTGTTTTTT.

CDR3 in DNA: TGTGCCAGTAGTATCTCTGCCGGGCTAGCTAACTATGGCTACACCTTC. Residues: CASSISAGLANYGYTF. The chain links TRBV19 to TRBJ1-2, with D unresolved. This CDR3 spans 16 amino acids. Germline V gives CDR1 LNHDA, CDR2 SQIVND (reference sequence). The germline V and J ends were trimmed by 3 bases and 0 bases, with 14 bases remaining between them. Combining the CDR3 with reference TRBV19 and TRBJ1-2 gives the whole variable domain DGGITQSPKYLFRKEGQNVTLSCEQNLNHDAMYWYRQDPGQGLRLIYYSQIVNDFQKGDIAEGYSVSREKKESFPLTVTSAQKNPTAFYLCASSISAGLANYGYTFGSGTRLTVV.

The rearrangement links TRBV6-6 to TRBJ1-5; D gene uncertain. Between the trimmed V and J ends, which lost 0 bases and 5 bases, there was a span of 5 bases. CDR1 MNHNY and CDR2 SVGAGI come from the germline V gene (reference sequence). The CDR3 loop spans 13 amino acids. CDR3 DNA sequence: TGTGCCAGCAGTTACTCGGGGTATCAGCCCCAGCATTTT. This sequence encodes CASSYSGYQPQHF.

This clone is a singleton in its sample. This chain connects TRBV9 to TRBJ2-2; 9 bases are shared with TRBD1. Germline V lookup: CDR1 SGDLS, CDR2 YYNGEE. CDR3 length equals 15 residues. The junction had 8 bases not matched to a gene; V was cut back by 4 bases and J by 7 bases. CDR3 nucleotides: TGTGCCAGCAGCCCCGCGACAGGGGGGTACGGGGAGCTGTTTTTT. Translated, it gives CASSPATGGYGELFF.

The sample holds a few counts of this clone. This chain links TRBV18 with TRBJ2-5; TRBD2 agrees at 8 bases. CDR3 length: 14 amino acids. V shed 5 bases, J shed 2 bases, and the junction held 4 bases outside the gene matches. Germline CDR1 and CDR2: KGHSH and LQKENI. CDR3 nucleotides: TGTGCCAGCTCAGATAGCGGGGCTCAAGAGACCCAGTACTTC. Translating gives CASSDSGAQETQYF.

The chain employs TRBV5-5 and TRBJ1-5; TRBD1 matches at 9 bases. The CDR3 is 15 residues long. J was trimmed by 6 bases and V by 4 bases; bases with no gene match: 8. From germline, CDR1 is SGHKS and CDR2 YYEKEE (reference sequence). CDR3 protein: CASSDTTGGGQPQHF. CDR3 nucleotides: TGTGCCAGCAGCGATACCACAGGGGGCGGTCAGCCCCAGCATTTT.

This chain joins TRBV21-1 and TRBJ1-1; TRBD1, the table's D call, lacks a check against the DNA. TRBV21-1 is flagged as a pseudogene. The CDR3 totals 14 residues. CDR3 in amino acids: CASSGETENTEAFF. The CDR3 DNA follows: TGTGCCAGCAGCGGAGAGACAGAGAACACTGAAGCTTTCTTT.

This chain connects TRBV6-1 to TRBJ2-7, with 8 bases lining up with TRBD1. Germline CDR1 reads MNHNS; CDR2 reads SASEGT. This CDR3 is built from 15 residues. The trim removed 0 bases at V and 6 bases at J, leaving 7 bases unmatched. The CDR3 loop reads CASSEAATGVFEQYF. The CDR3 DNA is TGTGCCAGCAGTGAAGCTGCGACAGGGGTATTCGAGCAGTACTTC.

The V gene is TRBV9, the J gene TRBJ2-6; TRBD2 matches at 7 bases. The CDR3 extends over 18 amino acids. Germline CDR1 reads SGDLS; CDR2 reads YYNGEE. V was pared by 3 bases and J by 4 bases, with 13 bases of the junction left unmatched. The CDR3 sequence is CASSGYLGRASGANVLTF. CDR3 nucleotide sequence: TGTGCCAGCAGCGGCTACCTAGGGAGGGCTTCCGGGGCCAACGTCCTGACTTTC.

In DNA, the CDR3 is TGTGCCACCAGCAAAGGGGATGTGAACACTGAAGCTTTCTTT. This codes for CATSKGDVNTEAFF. The chain uses TRBV15 and TRBJ1-1, with a weak D call TRBD1 (5 bases). In germline, CDR1 is LNHNV, CDR2 YYDKDF (reference sequence). CDR3 length: 14 amino acids. V lost 4 bases and J 0 bases, leaving 9 bases between the germline ends.

The rearrangement links TRBV10-1 to TRBJ1-1; D is unresolved. The CDR3 is made up of 14 amino acids. Trimming removed 2 bases from V and 3 bases from J, with 10 bases in between. The V gene's germline CDR1 is WNHNN and CDR2 SYGVQD (reference sequence). CDR3 residues: CASSEGSGYTEAFF. In DNA, the CDR3 is TGCGCCAGCAGTGAGGGGTCAGGCTACACTGAAGCTTTCTTT.

In the case of this clone: At the DNA level, this CDR3 is encoded by other sequences in the same sample as well. The genes are TRBV21-1 and TRBJ1-1. TRBV21-1 has pseudogene status. The CDR3 consists of 16 residues. The CDR3 is CASSKPTGPWNTEAFF. The CDR3 DNA reads TGTGCCAGCAGCAAACCTACGGGACCTTGGAACACTGAAGCTTTCTTT.

V usage is TRBV2 and J usage is TRBJ1-4, with 8 bases that match TRBD1. The CDR3 loop spans 12 amino acids. Germline V gene data show CDR1 as SNHLY and CDR2 as FYNNEI. After removal of 6 bases from V and 12 bases from J, the junction contained 6 bases not matched to a gene. The CDR3 DNA reads as TGTGCCAGCAGGCAGGGGGCTGAGGAACTGTTTTTT. This translates into CASRQGAEELFF. The full variable domain, its missing parts supplied by reference TRBV2 and TRBJ1-4, is EPEVTQTPSHQVTQMGQEVILRCVPISNHLYFYWYRQILGQKVEFLVSFYNNEISEKSEIFDDQFSVERPDGSNFTLKIRSTKLEDSAMYFCASRQGAEELFFGSGTQLSVL.

The chain uses TRBV14 and TRBJ2-3; tentatively, D is TRBD1 (6 bases). Germline CDR1 and CDR2: SGHDN and FVKESK. V was cut by 4 bases and J by 9 bases, with 14 bases left in between. The CDR3 loop spans 13 amino acids. The CDR3 coding sequence is TGTGCCAGCAGCCTAAGACAGGACTCCACGCAGTATTTT. It translates to CASSLRQDSTQYF. Drawing the rest from reference TRBV14 and TRBJ2-3, the complete variable domain is EAGVTQFPSHSVIEKGQTVTLRCDPISGHDNLYWYRRVMGKEIKFLLHFVKESKQDESGMPNNRFLAERTGGTYSTLKVQPAELEDSGVYFCASSLRQDSTQYFGPGTRLTVL.

The V gene is TRBV13, the J gene TRBJ1-1, with D possibly being TRBD1 (6 bases). V dropped 5 bases and J dropped 0 bases, with 19 bases sitting between them. The CDR3 has 17 amino acids. Per the germline V gene, CDR1 is PRHDT and CDR2 is FYEKMQ (reference sequence). The CDR3 region has the DNA TGTGCCAGCAGCCCATTCCGACAGGCGGGGATGAACACTGAAGCTTTCTTT. This translates into CASSPFRQAGMNTEAFF.

This clone appeared once. The rearrangement links TRBV19 to TRBJ2-1; tentatively, D is TRBD1 (6 bases). CDR3 length: 14 residues. The ends were cut back, 7 bases at V and 0 bases at J, with 10 bases in the middle. CDR1 LNHDA and CDR2 SQIVND come from the germline V gene (reference sequence). The CDR3 spells CASTGQYSYNEQFF. In DNA, the CDR3 is TGTGCCAGTACCGGACAGTACTCCTACAATGAGCAGTTCTTC.

The J gene is TRBJ2-5, the V gene TRBV6-1; D gene ambiguous. The ends were cut back, 3 bases at V and 1 base at J, with 6 bases in the middle. The CDR3 spans 13 residues. Germline CDR1 is MNHNS and CDR2 is SASEGT. Here the CDR3 reads CASSERIQETQYF. CDR3 bases: TGTGCCAGCAGTGAGCGGATCCAAGAGACCCAGTACTTC.

The chain couples TRBV29-1 to TRBJ1-2, with a tentative D call TRBD1 (5 bases). Germline V lookup: CDR1 SQVTM, CDR2 ANQGSEA. The CDR3 covers 12 residues. Trimming removed 0 bases from V and 7 bases from J, with 9 bases in between. Here the CDR3 DNA reads TGCAGCGTTGAAGATAGGGGAACTGGCTACACCTTC. This gives the protein CSVEDRGTGYTF.

The rearrangement joins TRBV2 to TRBJ2-5; 9 bases map to TRBD2. The J segment lost 1 base and the V segment lost 4 bases, leaving 13 bases of the junction unmatched. The CDR3 contains 18 residues. Germline CDR1 is SNHLY and CDR2 is FYNNEI. CDR3 loop: CASSGSWWASGIQETQYF. The CDR3 DNA follows: TGTGCCAGCAGTGGGTCGTGGTGGGCTAGCGGGATCCAAGAGACCCAGTACTTC. The whole variable domain, filled in from reference TRBV2 and TRBJ2-5, reads EPEVTQTPSHQVTQMGQEVILRCVPISNHLYFYWYRQILGQKVEFLVSFYNNEISEKSEIFDDQFSVERPDGSNFTLKIRSTKLEDSAMYFCASSGSWWASGIQETQYFGPGTRLLVL.

The chain joins TRBV27 to TRBJ1-1, with D perhaps TRBD1 (5 bases). The CDR3 consists of 15 residues. Germline-derived CDR1 and CDR2 are MNHEY and SMNVEV (reference sequence). V was pared by 5 bases and J by 1 base, with 14 bases between. The chain's CDR3 is CASSRPDRPNTEAFF. DNA for the CDR3: TGTGCCAGCAGTAGACCAGACAGACCGAACACTGAAGCTTTCTTT.

This clone was detected only once. The chain links TRBV19 to TRBJ1-1; no firm D call. Germline values: CDR1 LNHDA, CDR2 SQIVND (reference sequence). This CDR3 is built from 13 residues. Trimming stripped 9 bases from V and 4 bases from J, with 15 bases between. The CDR3 nucleotides read TGTGCCAGCGAAAAGATCGACGGCACTGAAGCTTTCTTT. Translating gives CASEKIDGTEAFF. Combining the CDR3 with reference TRBV19 and TRBJ1-1 gives the whole variable domain DGGITQSPKYLFRKEGQNVTLSCEQNLNHDAMYWYRQDPGQGLRLIYYSQIVNDFQKGDIAEGYSVSREKKESFPLTVTSAQKNPTAFYLCASEKIDGTEAFFGQGTRLTVV.

The V and J genes are TRBV5-1 and TRBJ1-4; 11 nucleotides line up with TRBD1. CDR3 length equals 16 residues. Germline lookup yields CDR1 SGHRS and CDR2 YFSETQ. V lost 2 bases, J lost 5 bases, and 5 bases stayed unmatched. The CDR3 spells CASSLFGTGGNEKLFF. The CDR3 DNA reads TGCGCCAGCAGCTTATTCGGGACAGGGGGGAATGAAAAACTGTTTTTT.